The 21 T cell receptor beta chains below all came from one sample that was sequenced in a study of blood T cell repertoires in COVID-19. Clones were sequenced by immunoSEQ multiplex PCR, and TCRdb holds only the in-frame ones, with some missing. This sample has some 190,000 clones, with 70% to 85% found just once. The sequenced material came from PBMCs or T cells enriched from blood (not recorded which). The source is a woman younger than 45 who had recovered from COVID-19.

V gene TRBV5-4 combines with J gene TRBJ2-3, with a tentative D call TRBD1 (6 bases). In germline, CDR1 is SGHNT, CDR2 YYREEE (reference sequence). The ends were cut back, 4 bases at V and 0 bases at J, with 21 bases in the middle. This CDR3 contains 18 residues. CDR3 protein: CASSLQGTLLLSTDTQYF. The CDR3 DNA reads as TGTGCCAGCAGCCTACAGGGTACCCTCCTCCTTAGCACAGATACGCAGTATTTT.

This clone has a single count. The chain carries TRBV11-2 and TRBJ1-1; no reliable D call. The CDR3 is 17 amino acids. From germline, CDR1 is SGHAT and CDR2 FQNNGV. V lost 5 bases, J lost 5 bases, and 24 bases lay in between. The CDR3, as DNA: TGTGCCAGCAGCGTCTCACCCCCACGGCTGACGGGGACTGAAGCTTTCTTT. It specifies CASSVSPPRLTGTEAFF.

This chain joins TRBV27 and TRBJ1-2, with 9 bases aligning to TRBD1. The J segment lost 7 bases and the V segment lost 6 bases, leaving 12 bases of the junction unmatched. CDR1 MNHEY and CDR2 SMNVEV come from the germline V gene (reference sequence). CDR3 size: 15 residues. The CDR3 DNA reads as TGTGCCAGCAGGTTCTCCGGGGGACAGGGCGGTGGCTACACCTTC. It encodes CASRFSGGQGGGYTF.

The J gene is TRBJ1-2, the V gene TRBV10-3; 7 nucleotides align to TRBD1. J was trimmed by 8 bases and V by 7 bases; bases with no gene match: 10. Germline assignment: CDR1 ENHRY and CDR2 SYGVKD. There are 13 residues in the CDR3. The CDR3 DNA reads as TGTGCCATCAAACCCGACAGGGTGAACGGCTACACCTTC. Amino acids: CAIKPDRVNGYTF.

The J gene is TRBJ2-7, the V gene TRBV30, with 12 bases lining up with TRBD2. The CDR3 sequence is 15 residues long. The germline gives CDR1 GTSNPN, CDR2 SVGIG (reference sequence). With V trimmed by 1 base and J by 5 bases, 6 bases remained unmatched. CDR3 nucleotides: TGTGCCTGGAGTGGGACGACTAGCGGGAGTGACGAGCAGTACTTC. It is translated as CAWSGTTSGSDEQYF.

The chain couples TRBV5-1 to TRBJ2-1; D remains unclear. With 0 bases removed from V and 5 bases from J, the gap between germline ends came to 6 bases. The CDR3 length is 13 residues. Germline values: CDR1 SGHRS, CDR2 YFSETQ. CDR3 residues: CASSLGRNNEQFF. The CDR3 DNA follows: TGCGCCAGCAGCTTGGGTAGAAACAATGAGCAGTTCTTC.

V gene TRBV30 combines with J gene TRBJ2-7; D gene ambiguous. The V gene's germline CDR1 is GTSNPN and CDR2 SVGIG (reference sequence). V was pared by 1 base and J by 1 base, with 14 bases between. The CDR3 extends over 15 amino acids. This CDR3 reads CAWSGGTRWSYEQYF. CDR3 in DNA: TGTGCCTGGAGTGGCGGAACAAGATGGTCCTACGAGCAGTACTTC.

The gene calls are TRBV20-1 and TRBJ1-5; D possibly corresponds to TRBD1 (6 bases). V was pared by 3 bases and J by 0 bases, with 12 bases between. The CDR3 is made up of 15 amino acids. From germline, CDR1 is DFQATT and CDR2 SNEGSKA (reference sequence). CDR3 amino acids: CSASGGRNSNQPQHF. The CDR3 DNA reads TGCAGTGCTAGTGGGGGCAGAAATAGCAATCAGCCCCAGCATTTT.

The genes are TRBV6-1 and TRBJ1-2; D uncertain. The CDR3 has 12 amino acids. V gave up 2 bases and J gave up 6 bases, with 7 bases separating them. The germline V gene has CDR1 MNHNS and CDR2 SASEGT. CDR3 sequence: CASSERGNGYTF. Here the CDR3 DNA reads TGTGCCAGCAGTGAAAGAGGGAATGGCTACACCTTC.

The chain joins TRBV9 to TRBJ2-1; weak D call: TRBD2 (6 bases). Germline V gene lookup returns CDR1 SGDLS and CDR2 YYNGEE. This CDR3 contains 14 residues. V lost 2 bases, J lost 8 bases, and 14 bases lay in between. CDR3 in amino acids: CASSVGSGGYEQFF. The CDR3 DNA reads TGTGCCAGCAGCGTTGGTAGCGGTGGGTATGAGCAGTTCTTC.

The J gene is TRBJ2-1, the V gene TRBV19, with D maybe TRBD2 (6 bases). Trimming left V 1 base short and J 0 bases short, with 7 bases between. Germline loops: CDR1 LNHDA, CDR2 SQIVND (reference sequence). This CDR3 has 15 residues. DNA of the CDR3: TGTGCCAGTAGTATAGCGGGAGTCTCCTACAATGAGCAGTTCTTC. Residues: CASSIAGVSYNEQFF.

The chain employs TRBV27 and TRBJ1-1, with TRBD1 matching 10 bases. CDR1 and CDR2 from the germline V gene are MNHEY and SMNVEV (reference sequence). The CDR3 has 17 amino acids. V trimming: 5 bases; J trimming: 0 bases; junction bases outside the gene matches: 9. CDR3 in DNA: TGTGCCAGCAGTCCCATGGGGACAGGGGAAGTGAACACTGAAGCTTTCTTT. Translation: CASSPMGTGEVNTEAFF.

This clone appeared a few times. The gene calls are TRBV5-4 and TRBJ2-3; 8 bases agree with TRBD2. Unmatched junction bases numbered 7, after V lost 4 bases and J lost 0 bases. The CDR3 spans 16 residues. Germline V lookup: CDR1 SGHNT, CDR2 YYREEE (reference sequence). CDR3 DNA sequence: TGTGCCAGCAGCCTCAGAGCGGGAGTCAGCACAGATACGCAGTATTTT. This encodes CASSLRAGVSTDTQYF.

This rearrangement joins TRBV28 to TRBJ1-1; a possible D gene is TRBD1 (5 bases). This CDR3 has 13 residues. Per germline, CDR1 MDHEN and CDR2 SYDVKM. V was shortened by 6 bases and J by 3 bases, with 11 bases between the two germline ends. CDR3 bases: TGTGCCAGCAGGGACACCAGCTACACTGAAGCTTTCTTT. Its translation is CASRDTSYTEAFF. Full variable domain (rest looked up from reference TRBV28 and TRBJ1-1): DVKVTQSSRYLVKRTGEKVFLECVQDMDHENMFWYRQDPGLGLRLIYFSYDVKMKEKGDIPEGYSVSREKKERFSLILESASTNQTSMYLCASRDTSYTEAFFGQGTRLTVV.

The chain links TRBV11-1 to TRBJ2-3; possible D gene TRBD2, 5 bases. V was trimmed by 2 bases and J by 2 bases, leaving 11 bases between them. The CDR3 contains 15 residues. Germline lookup yields CDR1 SGHAT and CDR2 FQDESV (reference sequence). DNA for the CDR3: TGTGCCAGCAGCTTACGCGTGGAGGTCACAGATACGCAGTATTTT. It codes for CASSLRVEVTDTQYF.

The CDR3 sequence is CASSKTSTYEQYF. DNA for the CDR3: TGTGCCAGCAGCAAGACTAGTACCTACGAGCAGTACTTC. The genes are TRBV7-2 and TRBJ2-7; a possible D gene is TRBD2 (6 bases). Per the germline V gene, CDR1 is SGHTA and CDR2 is FQGNSA. Trimming took 5 bases from V and 2 from J, leaving 10 bases between them. The CDR3 has 13 amino acids.

This clone appeared once. V is TRBV7-2 and J is TRBJ1-5, with 7 bases aligning to TRBD1. CDR3 length: 16 residues. Germline loops: CDR1 SGHTA, CDR2 FQGNSA. With V trimmed by 5 bases and J by 1 base, 8 bases remained unmatched. CDR3 nucleotides: TGTGCCAGCAGCCTTGGCTCAGGGGGAAGCAATCAGCCCCAGCATTTT. Amino acids: CASSLGSGGSNQPQHF.

This clone appeared a few times. The chain employs TRBV2 and TRBJ1-2; 9 nucleotides agree with TRBD1. The germline V gene encodes CDR1 SNHLY and CDR2 FYNNEI. V lost 6 bases and J lost 7; bases outside the gene matches: 9. The CDR3 is made up of 14 amino acids. In DNA, the CDR3 is TGTGCCAGCAGCGGGGACAGGGCTTCGGGTGGCTACACCTTC. Protein product: CASSGDRASGGYTF.

The chain couples TRBV2 to TRBJ2-3; D is unresolved. The CDR3 sequence is 15 residues long. Per the germline V gene, CDR1 is SNHLY and CDR2 is FYNNEI. Trimming shortened V by 8 bases and J by 2 bases, and 17 bases separated the two germline ends. The CDR3 nucleotides are TGTGCCAGCGCCGAGGCGGTCTTTGCCACAGATACGCAGTATTTT. Protein: CASAEAVFATDTQYF.

The count of this clone is one. This may stem from a read error, because a much larger clone lies one nucleotide away. The CDR3 here is CASSQVEETQYF. The DNA of the CDR3 is TGTGCCAGCAGCCAAGTTGAGGAGACCCAGTACTTC. The chain links TRBV12-3 or TRBV12-4 to TRBJ2-5; the D is unclear. Trimming stripped 6 bases from V and 5 bases from J, with 10 bases between. The length of the CDR3 is 12 residues.

J is TRBJ1-2 and V is TRBV11-1; 7 bases map to TRBD1. The CDR3 runs 13 residues. Germline-derived CDR1 and CDR2 are SGHAT and FQDESV (reference sequence). V shed 5 bases and J 6 bases; nucleotides not matched to a gene: 6. This CDR3 reads CASSRGQFDGYTF. In DNA form, the CDR3 reads TGTGCCAGCAGCCGGGGACAGTTTGATGGCTACACCTTC.